The TCR beta chain under discussion was sequenced for a study of blood T cell repertoires in COVID-19. Study-wide background: The United States, Italy and Spain were the sources of the acute and convalescent COVID-19 samples.

Authors' methods: Nucleated cell counts were estimated from reference gene primer amplification. This table comes from immunoSEQ multiplex PCR, and its TCRdb copy is limited to in-frame clones, with some not included. V, J and clone size reflect that table, while D and trimming were determined from the DNA. The data contain about 220,000 clones, about 80% of them singletons. Recruits, aged roughly 18 to 95 years, lived in 25 or so US areas. Researchers sorted participants into cohorts using their self-reported clinical history. The source is a woman in her thirties or forties with acute COVID-19. The sequenced sample consisted of PBMCs or T cells enriched from blood (not recorded which).

The CDR3 spells CASSLDPGLASNEQFF. The DNA for the CDR3 is TGTGCCAGCAGCTTGGATCCGGGACTAGCCTCCAATGAGCAGTTCTTC. The rearrangement uses TRBV13 and TRBJ2-1, with 9 positions matching TRBD2. The CDR3 sequence is 16 residues long. From germline, CDR1 is PRHDT and CDR2 FYEKMQ (reference sequence). J was trimmed by 6 bases and V by 3 bases; bases with no gene match: 9.